Below are 31 T cell receptor beta chains sequenced from a single sample in a study of T cells in women clearing cervical HPV infection. TCRdb keeps only in-frame clones here, not all; method: immunoSEQ multiplex PCR. This table holds 31,000 or so clones. The specimen sequenced was blood buffy coat. These receptors all stem from a woman aged 18-70 years with a cervical HPV16 infection that either progressed to CIN3+ or cleared (not recorded which).

About this clone itself: The CDR3 extends 3 residues past the end of the read, so its final part is completed from the germline J gene. J is TRBJ2-3 and V is TRBV7-6; a weak D match, TRBD1 (5 bases). The CDR3 has 16 residues. Germline-derived CDR1 and CDR2 are SGHVS and FNYEAQ. This CDR3 reads CASSKRAGSSNQPQYF. The covered CDR3 bases are TGTGCCAGCAGCAAAAGAGCAGGGTCGAGCAATCAGCCG.

Concerning this clone itself: The read ends 3 residues shy of where the CDR3 ends; the end is completed using the germline J gene. This chain links TRBV7-9 with TRBJ1-2; TRBD1 agrees at 10 bases. Germline-derived CDR1 and CDR2 are SEHNR and FQNEAQ (reference sequence). The CDR3 covers 13 residues. The part of the CDR3 DNA that was read is TGTGCCAGCAGCACCGGGACAGGGGAGGAC. Amino acids: CASSTGTGED. Given in full, the CDR3 is CASSTGTGEDYTF.

Comment on this clone: The read terminates 3 residues before the CDR3 end, so the remaining end is supplied by the germline J gene. The V gene is TRBV5-1, the J gene TRBJ1-2; unclear D gene. Per germline, CDR1 SGHRS and CDR2 YFSETQ. The CDR3 has 15 amino acids. V dropped 5 bases and J dropped 5 bases, with 19 bases sitting between them. The chain's CDR3 is CASRKLEAGKYGYTF. CDR3 DNA (partial): TGCGCCAGCAGGAAACTCGAGGCAGGAAAGTATGGC.

Of note for this clone: The sample carries other DNA sequences with the same CDR3. The CDR3 is CASSPTGGNSGNTIYF. CDR3 DNA, as far as it was read: TGTGCCAGCTCACCTACAGGGGGAAACTCTGGAAACACC. V gene TRBV18 combines with J gene TRBJ1-3; 8 bases map to TRBD1. Coverage ceases 3 residues before the CDR3 finishes, and the germline J gene fills in the end. The germline V gene encodes CDR1 KGHSH and CDR2 LQKENI. The V gene end was trimmed by 3 bases and the J gene end by 0 bases; junction bases not matched to a gene: 4. The CDR3 covers 16 residues.

The CDR3 DNA, read in part, is TGTGCCAGCAGTTTGTCCGGGACTAGCGGGAGCTACGAG. Translation gives CASSLSGTSGSYE. The full-length CDR3 reads as CASSLSGTSGSYEQYF. V usage is TRBV28 and J usage is TRBJ2-7; 14 bases agree with TRBD2. The read terminates 3 residues ahead of where the CDR3 ends, so the germline J gene completes it. The J segment lost 3 bases and the V segment lost 3 bases, leaving 4 bases of the junction unmatched. Per germline, CDR1 MDHEN and CDR2 SYDVKM. There are 16 residues in the CDR3.

About this clone itself: The read ends 3 residues shy of where the CDR3 ends; the end is completed using the germline J gene. The V gene is TRBV20-1, the J gene TRBJ2-7; TRBD1 aligns across 7 bases. With 6 bases clipped from V and 0 bases from J, the junction kept 8 bases outside the gene matches. Per the germline V gene, CDR1 is DFQATT and CDR2 is SNEGSKA (reference sequence). The CDR3 length is 14 residues. CDR3 sequence: CSADGQEDSYEQYF. The CDR3 bases that were read are TGCAGTGCAGACGGACAGGAAGACTCCTACGAG.

On this clone: The read terminates 3 residues ahead of where the CDR3 ends, so the germline J gene completes it. The chain joins TRBV11-2 to TRBJ2-1; a weak D match, TRBD2 (5 bases). V was trimmed by 6 bases and J by 0 bases, leaving 12 bases between them. CDR3 length: 15 residues. Per germline, CDR1 SGHAT and CDR2 FQNNGV. CDR3 protein: CASSRGVSSYNEQFF. The covered CDR3 bases are TGTGCCAGCAGTCGGGGAGTCAGCTCCTACAATGAG.

Concerning this clone itself: The missing CDR3 end, 3 residues past where the read stops, is filled in from the germline J gene. This same CDR3 is encoded by further DNA sequences in the sample. The chain carries TRBV11-2 and TRBJ2-7; perhaps TRBD2 as D (5 bases). Germline CDR1 reads SGHAT; CDR2 reads FQNNGV. The V end was cut by 1 base, the J end by 2 bases, with 6 bases between. This CDR3 has 13 residues. The sequenced part of the CDR3 DNA is TGTGCCAGCAGCTTAGGACTAACCTACGAG. It is translated as CASSLGLTYE. The full CDR3 sequence reads CASSLGLTYEQYF.

On this clone itself: The read halts 3 residues ahead of the CDR3 end, with the missing end drawn from the germline J gene. This sequence joins TRBV10-1 and TRBJ1-5, with D possibly matching TRBD1 (6 bases). Trimming removed 4 bases at V and 3 bases at J, with 16 bases between. Germline-derived CDR1 and CDR2 are WNHNN and SYGVQD (reference sequence). The CDR3 spans 16 residues. CDR3: CASSAYSQGYNQPQHF. The DNA read from the CDR3 is TGCGCCAGCAGTGCGTATTCACAGGGCTACAATCAGCCC.

CDR3 loop: CAGGDSSYTQYF. The sequenced CDR3 bases are TGTGCCGGGGGGGACTCCTCATATACG. This sequence joins TRBV30 and TRBJ2-3; 7 bases map to TRBD2. From the germline J gene comes the end of the CDR3, since the read stops 3 residues before it. The CDR3 has 12 residues. Losses at the gene ends were 8 bases for V and 7 bases for J; bases not matched to a gene: 9. Germline-derived CDR1 and CDR2 are GTSNPN and SVGIG (reference sequence).

A note on this clone: Sequencing ends 3 residues short of the CDR3 end; the germline J gene provides the rest. This rearrangement joins TRBV20-1 to TRBJ2-5; unclear D gene. The CDR3 is made up of 11 amino acids. The V gene lost 3 bases and the J gene lost 1 base, with 3 bases spanning the gap. The germline CDR1 and CDR2 sequences are DFQATT and SNEGSKA (reference sequence). The covered CDR3 bases are TGCAGTGCTAGCCTCCAAGAGACC. Translated, it gives CSASLQET. The CDR3 reads in full as CSASLQETQYF.

The CDR3: CASSLGPQREGRNEQYF. Incomplete CDR3 DNA: TGTGCCAGCAGCTTAGGCCCCCAGCGGGAGGGCCGGAACGAG. The chain joins TRBV13 to TRBJ2-7; 10 nucleotides agree with TRBD2. The CDR3 end falls 3 residues outside the read, so it is completed with the germline J gene. Germline V gives CDR1 PRHDT, CDR2 FYEKMQ (reference sequence). The CDR3 runs to 17 residues. Trimming cost V 0 bases and J 5 bases; bases outside gene matches: 10. The entire variable domain, with the rest obtained from reference TRBV13 and TRBJ2-7, is as follows: AAGVIQSPRHLIKEKRETATLKCYPIPRHDTVYWYQQGPGQDPQFLISFYEKMQSDKGSIPDRFSAQQFSDYHSELNMSSLELGDSALYFCASSLGPQREGRNEQYFGPGTRLTVT.

Incomplete CDR3 DNA: TGTGCCAGCAGTGTTAGGGGGATGCTTTTAAGCTATGGC. It codes for CASSVRGMLLSYG. The CDR3 reads in full as CASSVRGMLLSYGYTF. This chain links TRBV2 with TRBJ1-2; tentatively, D is TRBD1 (6 bases). The read is 3 residues too short to cover the CDR3 end, so that end is filled in from the germline J gene. The V gene lost 4 bases and the J gene lost 4 bases, with 19 bases spanning the gap. CDR1 is SNHLY, CDR2 FYNNEI, per germline. This CDR3 is built from 16 residues.

With respect to this clone: The read terminates 3 residues ahead of where the CDR3 ends, so the germline J gene completes it. V is TRBV11-2 and J is TRBJ2-7, with D possibly matching TRBD1 (6 bases). The CDR3 extends over 14 amino acids. V was cut by 3 bases and J by 2 bases, with 11 bases left in between. Per the germline V gene, CDR1 is SGHAT and CDR2 is FQNNGV. The chain's CDR3 is CASSFRGPTYEQYF. The part of the CDR3 DNA that was read is TGTGCCAGCAGCTTCAGGGGCCCCACCTACGAG.

As concerns this clone: The read falls 3 residues short of the CDR3 end, and the missing part is taken from the germline J gene. V usage is TRBV18 and J usage is TRBJ2-5, with D tentatively TRBD1 (6 bases). The germline CDR1 and CDR2 sequences are KGHSH and LQKENI. The CDR3 covers 16 residues. V was trimmed by 3 bases and J by 1 base, leaving 15 bases between them. The CDR3 loop is CASSPQTGTIQETQYF. The CDR3 bases that were read are TGTGCCAGCTCACCGCAAACAGGGACCATCCAAGAGACC.

Regarding this clone: Read sequence stops 3 residues before the CDR3 end, and the germline J gene provides the missing end. This rearrangement joins TRBV5-1 to TRBJ2-1; 12 bases map to TRBD2. In germline, CDR1 is SGHRS, CDR2 YFSETQ. V lost 0 bases and J lost 0; bases outside the gene matches: 4. The length of the CDR3 is 18 residues. Incomplete CDR3 DNA: TGCGCCAGCAGCTTGGGACTGGGACTAGCGGGCTCCTACAATGAG. Its protein product is CASSLGLGLAGSYNE. The full CDR3 is CASSLGLGLAGSYNEQFF.

About this clone: The read comes to an end 3 residues before the CDR3 does, leaving the germline J gene to fill in the end. The chain carries TRBV18 and TRBJ2-1; D not resolved. This CDR3 region has 17 residues. Germline CDR1 is KGHSH and CDR2 is LQKENI. Trimming took off 6 bases at V and 0 bases at J, with 18 bases between the two ends. Incomplete CDR3 DNA: TGTGCCAGCTCTGGGTTCGCTCAACTAAGCTCCTACAATGAG. Translating it yields CASSGFAQLSSYNE. The full CDR3 is CASSGFAQLSSYNEQFF.

The chain's CDR3 is CASSLRQGIGELFF. CDR3 DNA (partial): TGTGCCAGCAGCTTGAGACAGGGTATAGGGGAG. J is TRBJ2-2 and V is TRBV5-4, with TRBD1 matching 7 bases. Coverage ceases 3 residues before the CDR3 finishes, and the germline J gene fills in the end. Per the germline V gene, CDR1 is SGHNT and CDR2 is YYREEE (reference sequence). The junction had 5 bases not matched to a gene; V was cut back by 1 base and J by 8 bases. The CDR3 consists of 14 residues.

To note about this clone: The read is 3 residues too short to cover the CDR3 end, so that end is filled in from the germline J gene. The rearrangement uses TRBV7-2 and TRBJ1-2; TRBD1 agrees at 9 bases. The CDR3 totals 14 residues. Germline V lookup: CDR1 SGHTA, CDR2 FQGNSA. The CDR3 region is CASSPGTGTPGYTF. The sequenced CDR3 bases are TGTGCCAGCAGCCCCGGGACAGGGACCCCCGGC.

Comment on this clone: The read ends 3 residues shy of where the CDR3 ends; the end is completed using the germline J gene. The J gene is TRBJ2-1, the V gene TRBV6-2 or TRBV6-3; 14 nucleotides line up with TRBD2. Germline V gene sequence: CDR1 MNHEY, CDR2 SVGEGT. This CDR3 is 14 amino acids long. V lost 6 bases, J lost 7 bases, and 2 bases stayed unmatched. The covered CDR3 bases are TGTGCCAGCAGGGGGACTAGCGGGAGTAATGAG. This codes for CASRGTSGSNE. Given in full, the CDR3 is CASRGTSGSNEQFF.

About this clone: The read terminates 3 residues ahead of where the CDR3 ends, so the germline J gene completes it. The rearrangement joins TRBV4-2 to TRBJ2-3; TRBD2 aligns across 7 bases. Germline V gives CDR1 LGHNA, CDR2 YNFKEQ. Losses at the gene ends were 4 bases for V and 0 bases for J; bases not matched to a gene: 19. The CDR3 extends over 20 amino acids. This chain's CDR3 is CASSPLGWVQRDVSTDTQYF. The part of the CDR3 DNA that was read is TGTGCCAGCAGCCCCCTGGGTTGGGTTCAGCGGGATGTGAGCACAGATACG.

As to this clone: The read ends 3 residues early relative to the CDR3; the germline J gene fills the gap. In the same sample, other DNA sequences code for this CDR3. V usage is TRBV18 and J usage is TRBJ2-7, with 9 bases that match TRBD2. This CDR3 has 16 residues. Germline assignment: CDR1 KGHSH and CDR2 LQKENI. J lost 4 bases, V lost 0 bases, and 7 bases had no gene match. This CDR3 is CASSPPSSGRSYEQYF. CDR3 DNA, as far as it was read: TGTGCCAGCTCACCACCCTCCAGCGGGAGGTCGTACGAG.

A note on this clone: The read is 3 residues too short to cover the CDR3 end, so that end is filled in from the germline J gene. J is TRBJ2-1 and V is TRBV19; 10 bases line up with TRBD2. Germline CDR1 is LNHDA and CDR2 is SQIVND (reference sequence). The CDR3 extends over 15 amino acids. V was pared by 4 bases and J by 6 bases, with 6 bases of the junction left unmatched. The CDR3: CASSRSGGALNEQFF. The sequenced part of the CDR3 DNA is TGTGCCAGTAGTAGAAGCGGGGGGGCCCTCAATGAG.

Remarks on this clone: The observed sequence ends 3 residues before the CDR3 terminus, with the missing tail filled in from the germline J gene. The J gene is TRBJ2-7, the V gene TRBV29-1, with 8 bases lining up with TRBD1. Germline V CDR1 and CDR2: SQVTM, ANQGSEA. J was trimmed by 3 bases and V by 1 base; bases with no gene match: 5. The CDR3 has 14 amino acids. The CDR3 bases that were read are TGCAGCGTTGAAGCAACGGACAGGGTCTACGAG. Protein product: CSVEATDRVYE. The full CDR3 protein is CSVEATDRVYEQYF.

On this clone: The CDR3 is cut off 3 residues early in the read; its end comes from the germline J gene. The chain carries TRBV30 and TRBJ1-6; D gene uncertain. Looked up from germline, CDR1 is GTSNPN and CDR2 is SVGIG (reference sequence). This CDR3 is built from 12 residues. V lost 4 bases and J lost 9, with 10 bases in between. The CDR3 here is CAWNRASSPLHF. Partial CDR3 DNA: TGTGCCTGGAATAGAGCTTCTTCACCC.

As to this clone: The read ends 3 residues shy of where the CDR3 ends; the end is completed using the germline J gene. The V and J genes are TRBV2 and TRBJ1-4; 10 nucleotides line up with TRBD1. Germline CDR1 is SNHLY and CDR2 is FYNNEI. This CDR3 region has 15 residues. The V and J ends lost 4 bases and 6 bases, in that order; junction bases with no gene match: 5. This CDR3 is CASSGGQGSHEKLFF. Partial CDR3 DNA: TGTGCCAGCAGTGGGGGACAGGGGAGTCATGAAAAA.

Concerning this clone itself: Read sequence stops 3 residues before the CDR3 end, and the germline J gene provides the missing end. V and J are TRBV2 and TRBJ2-5; TRBD1 agrees at 9 bases. V lost 6 bases and J lost 4; bases outside the gene matches: 3. CDR1 is SNHLY and CDR2 is FYNNEI in the germline V gene. This CDR3 has 13 amino acids. The CDR3 loop is CASRRGQGETQYF. The part of the CDR3 DNA that was read is TGTGCCAGCAGACGGGGACAGGGAGAGACC.

As to this clone: The sequenced fragment ends 3 residues before the CDR3 boundary, so the rest is inferred from the germline J gene. V usage is TRBV20-1 and J usage is TRBJ2-7, with 11 bases lining up with TRBD1. V trimming: 0 bases; J trimming: 3 bases; junction bases outside the gene matches: 4. CDR3 size: 15 residues. Germline V gene data show CDR1 as DFQATT and CDR2 as SNEGSKA (reference sequence). The CDR3 loop reads CSARDPGTGGYEQYF. The sequenced CDR3 bases are TGCAGTGCTAGAGATCCCGGGACAGGGGGCTACGAG.

Points on this clone: The read comes to an end 3 residues before the CDR3 does, leaving the germline J gene to fill in the end. This chain connects TRBV29-1 to TRBJ1-2; D is perhaps TRBD1 (5 bases). Trimming removed 2 bases from V and 5 bases from J, with 9 bases in between. The CDR3 is 12 amino acids. Looked up from germline, CDR1 is SQVTM and CDR2 is ANQGSEA. The covered CDR3 bases are TGCAGCGTTGAATCAGGGTTATATGGC. Amino acid sequence: CSVESGLYG. The entire CDR3 is CSVESGLYGYTF.

To note about this clone: The CDR3 end falls 3 residues outside the read, so it is completed with the germline J gene. The gene calls are TRBV29-1 and TRBJ2-1, with 9 bases lining up with TRBD2. V shed 3 bases and J 2 bases; nucleotides not matched to a gene: 11. In germline, CDR1 is SQVTM, CDR2 ANQGSEA. CDR3 length: 17 residues. CDR3 loop: CSVDNMGGRATYNEQFF. Partial CDR3 DNA: TGCAGCGTTGATAACATGGGCGGGAGGGCAACCTACAATGAG.

As regards this clone: The CDR3 is cut off 3 residues early in the read; its end comes from the germline J gene. The chain employs TRBV6-1 and TRBJ1-4; perhaps TRBD1 as D (5 bases). The germline CDR1 and CDR2 sequences are MNHNS and SASEGT. The V end lost 0 bases, the J end lost 0 bases, and 14 bases lay between the germline ends. This CDR3 is built from 18 residues. The CDR3 DNA, read in part, is TGTGCCAGCAGTGAAGCGTGGGCAGGGAAATCAACTAATGAAAAA. This encodes CASSEAWAGKSTNEK. The entire CDR3 protein reads CASSEAWAGKSTNEKLFF.